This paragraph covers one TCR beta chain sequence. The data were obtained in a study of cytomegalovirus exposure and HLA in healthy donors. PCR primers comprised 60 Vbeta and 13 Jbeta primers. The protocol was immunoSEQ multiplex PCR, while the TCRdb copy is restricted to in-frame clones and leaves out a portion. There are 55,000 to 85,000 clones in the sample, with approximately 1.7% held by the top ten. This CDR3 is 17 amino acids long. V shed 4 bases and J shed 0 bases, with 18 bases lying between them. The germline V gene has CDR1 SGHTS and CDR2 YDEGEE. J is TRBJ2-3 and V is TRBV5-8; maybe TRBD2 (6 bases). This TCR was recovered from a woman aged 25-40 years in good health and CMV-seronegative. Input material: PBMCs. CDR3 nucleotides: TGTGCCAGCAGCCCCTGGGGGGATAGCGCTAGCACAGATACGCAGTATTTT. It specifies CASSPWGDSASTDTQYF.